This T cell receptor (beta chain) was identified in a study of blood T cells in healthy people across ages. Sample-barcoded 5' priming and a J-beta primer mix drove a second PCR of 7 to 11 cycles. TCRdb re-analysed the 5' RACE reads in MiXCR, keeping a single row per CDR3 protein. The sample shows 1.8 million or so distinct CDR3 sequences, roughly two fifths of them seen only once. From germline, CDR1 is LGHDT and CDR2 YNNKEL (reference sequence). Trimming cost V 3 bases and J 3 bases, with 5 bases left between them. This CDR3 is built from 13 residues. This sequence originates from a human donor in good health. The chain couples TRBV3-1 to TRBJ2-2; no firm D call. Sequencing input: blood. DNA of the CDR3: TGTGCCAGCAGCCACAGGTACACCGGGGAGCTGTTTTTT. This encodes CASSHRYTGELFF. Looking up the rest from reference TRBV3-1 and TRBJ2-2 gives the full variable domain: DTAVSQTPKYLVTQMGNDKSIKCEQNLGHDTMYWYKQDSKKFLKIMFSYNNKELIINETVPNRFSPKSPDKAHLNLHINSLELGDSAVYFCASSHRYTGELFFGEGSRLTVL.